The sequence of this TCR beta chain was determined in a study of blood T cell repertoires in COVID-19. Data came from immunoSEQ multiplex PCR; TCRdb stores just in-frame clones and leaves some out. Among some 180,000 clones listed, over 80% were seen once. The CDR3 has 15 residues. The germline gives CDR1 KGHSH, CDR2 LQKENI. V lost 6 bases and J lost 4, with 17 bases in between. The genes are TRBV18 and TRBJ2-3; D is ambiguous. This sequence originates from a woman aged 25 to 39 who had been exposed to COVID-19. The sequenced sample consisted of PBMCs or T cells enriched from blood (not recorded which). CDR3 amino acids: CASSHASDGSDTQYF. The CDR3 DNA sequence: TGTGCCAGCTCCCACGCGTCCGACGGGTCAGATACGCAGTATTTT. The complete variable domain, with remaining parts taken from reference TRBV18 and TRBJ2-3, reads NAGVMQNPRHLVRRRGQEARLRCSPMKGHSHVYWYRQLPEEGLKFMVYLQKENIIDESGMPKERFSAEFPKEGPSILRIQQVVRGDSAAYFCASSHASDGSDTQYFGPGTRLTVL.